This T cell receptor beta chain was documented in a study of cytomegalovirus exposure and HLA in healthy donors. This CDR3 is built from 14 residues. Germline V lookup: CDR1 SGDLS, CDR2 YYNGEE. Trimming removed 0 bases from V and 8 bases from J; junction bases left unmatched: 5. The method was immunoSEQ multiplex PCR; TCRdb's version includes in-frame clones alone and lacks a portion of them. Of 150,000 to 200,000 clones listed, about nine tenths are singletons. Study-level points and caveats: In vitro work confirmed that three CMV-associated chains recognize CMV antigens. A list of roughly 160 TCR beta chains associated with cytomegalovirus was given.

Details on this clone: What it binds is unknown.

This TCR derives from a woman between 25 and 40 years old in good health and CMV-seronegative. Source material: PBMCs. This rearrangement joins TRBV9 to TRBJ2-1; 7 bases are a match to TRBD2. CDR3 loop: CASSVGGRAYEQFF. The CDR3 DNA reads as TGTGCCAGCAGCGTAGGTGGGAGGGCATATGAGCAGTTCTTC.